This passage covers 14 T cell receptor beta chains from one sample sequenced in a study of CD8 T cells in Susac syndrome. An amount of RNA that ranged from 0.5 to 1 ug was reverse transcribed with random hexamers. In TCRdb, the immunoSEQ multiplex PCR reads were re-called with MiXCR into one record per CDR3 protein. The sample shows approximately 120,000 distinct CDR3 sequences, approximately 95% of them seen only once. Input material: CD8+ T cells from PBMCs. These TCRs come from a human donor with multiple sclerosis.

This clonotype came up once. V and J are TRBV28 and TRBJ2-1; D is tentatively TRBD1 or TRBD2 (5 bases each). The CDR3 is 14 residues long. V was pared by 3 bases and J by 7 bases, with 13 bases between. Germline-derived CDR1 and CDR2 are MDHEN and SYDVKM. DNA for the CDR3: TGTGCCAGCAGTTTTCGAGGGGTTGTGAATGAGCAGTTCTTC. The encoded protein is CASSFRGVVNEQFF. Looking up the rest from reference TRBV28 and TRBJ2-1 gives the full variable domain: DVKVTQSSRYLVKRTGEKVFLECVQDMDHENMFWYRQDPGLGLRLIYFSYDVKMKEKGDIPEGYSVSREKKERFSLILESASTNQTSMYLCASSFRGVVNEQFFGPGTRLTVL.

The chain couples TRBV9 to TRBJ2-7; TRBD1 agrees at 8 bases. Germline V gene data show CDR1 as SGDLS and CDR2 as YYNGEE. With 3 bases clipped from V and 6 bases from J, the junction kept 8 bases outside the gene matches. The CDR3 is 14 residues long. The CDR3 loop is CASSASGTGAEQYF. As DNA, the CDR3 is TGTGCCAGCAGCGCCTCCGGGACAGGCGCCGAGCAGTACTTC.

V and J are TRBV28 and TRBJ2-2; D call uncertain. Germline CDR1 and CDR2: MDHEN and SYDVKM. The ends were cut back, 6 bases at V and 6 bases at J, with 8 bases in the middle. CDR3 length: 12 residues. CDR3 sequence reads: CASSYRSGELFF. DNA of the CDR3: TGTGCCAGCAGCTACCGGTCCGGGGAGCTGTTTTTT. Based on the CDR3 plus reference TRBV28 and TRBJ2-2, the full variable domain is DVKVTQSSRYLVKRTGEKVFLECVQDMDHENMFWYRQDPGLGLRLIYFSYDVKMKEKGDIPEGYSVSREKKERFSLILESASTNQTSMYLCASSYRSGELFFGEGSRLTVL.

This clonotype was counted between two and nine times. This chain links TRBV28 with TRBJ1-2; TRBD1 agrees at 9 bases. This CDR3 is 13 amino acids long. Per germline, CDR1 MDHEN and CDR2 SYDVKM. V was clipped by 2 bases and J by 6 bases; unmatched bases: 1. CDR3 amino acids: CASSLTGGDGYTF. Here the CDR3 DNA reads TGTGCCAGCAGTTTAACAGGGGGCGATGGCTACACCTTC.

The rearrangement joins TRBV19 to TRBJ2-5, with 7 nucleotides matching TRBD2. CDR1 is LNHDA, CDR2 SQIVND, per germline (reference sequence). The ends lost 5 bases at V and 4 bases at J; junction bases unmatched: 1. There are 12 residues in the CDR3. The CDR3 DNA sequence: TGTGCCAGTAGTTGGGGGGGAGAGACCCAGTACTTC. It is translated as CASSWGGETQYF.

This chain links TRBV7-7 with TRBJ2-5; 7 nucleotides align to TRBD1. J lost 3 bases, V lost 0 bases, and 10 bases had no gene match. CDR3 size: 17 residues. CDR1 and CDR2 (germline): SSHAT, FNYEAQ (reference sequence). CDR3 residues: CASSLAHPRTGEETQYF. CDR3 bases: TGTGCCAGCAGCTTAGCCCATCCCAGGACAGGAGAAGAGACCCAGTACTTC. The full variable domain, rest sourced from reference TRBV7-7 and TRBJ2-5, is GAGVSQSPRYKVTKRGQDVTLRCDPISSHATLYWYQQALGQGPEFLTYFNYEAQPDKSGLPSDRFSAERPEGSISTLTIQRTEQRDSAMYRCASSLAHPRTGEETQYFGPGTRLLVL.

The chain carries TRBV3-1 and TRBJ2-7; 12 bases line up with TRBD2. Losses at the gene ends were 4 bases for V and 5 bases for J; bases not matched to a gene: 6. Germline V gene sequence: CDR1 LGHDT, CDR2 YNNKEL (reference sequence). The CDR3 is 15 residues long. As DNA, the CDR3 is TGTGCCAGCAGCCTACGACTAGCGGGGGATCACGAGCAGTACTTC. Translation gives CASSLRLAGDHEQYF.

CDR3 DNA sequence: TGCAGCGTCTCGGGACTATTGGAGACCCAGTACTTC. Residues: CSVSGLLETQYF. The chain employs TRBV29-1 and TRBJ2-5; 7 positions match TRBD2. Losses at the gene ends were 6 bases for V and 5 bases for J; bases not matched to a gene: 6. The CDR3 runs 12 residues. CDR1 and CDR2 (germline): SQVTM, ANQGSEA.

V usage is TRBV2 and J usage is TRBJ2-1; D not certain. The germline V gene encodes CDR1 SNHLY and CDR2 FYNNEI. The CDR3 length is 12 residues. The V end was cut by 8 bases, the J end by 4 bases, with 9 bases between. The CDR3 DNA is TGTGCCAGCGGCTTAGTGTACAATGAGCAGTTCTTC. This sequence encodes CASGLVYNEQFF.

V gene TRBV9 combines with J gene TRBJ2-3, with 10 bases lining up with TRBD2. The CDR3 consists of 17 residues. V shed 3 bases, J shed 1 base, and the junction held 8 bases outside the gene matches. Germline V lookup: CDR1 SGDLS, CDR2 YYNGEE. CDR3 loop: CASSEGTSVGGTDTQYF. Written as DNA, the CDR3 is TGTGCCAGCAGCGAGGGGACTAGCGTTGGTGGCACAGATACGCAGTATTTT.

V usage is TRBV7-6 and J usage is TRBJ1-1; D gene uncertain. The CDR3 is made up of 14 amino acids. V was trimmed by 5 bases and J by 0 bases, leaving 10 bases between them. In germline, CDR1 is SGHVS, CDR2 FNYEAQ. The CDR3 spells CASSPNPVNTEAFF. The DNA for the CDR3 is TGTGCCAGCAGCCCCAATCCCGTGAACACTGAAGCTTTCTTT.

This rearrangement joins TRBV6-5 to TRBJ2-2, with D maybe TRBD2 (5 bases). The CDR3 has 14 amino acids. Germline CDR1 is MNHEY and CDR2 is SVGAGI. V was shortened by 5 bases and J by 6 bases, with 13 bases between the two germline ends. In DNA, the CDR3 is TGTGCCAGCAGTCGTATTGGGAGCGCCGGGGAGCTGTTTTTT. This gives the protein CASSRIGSAGELFF.

The chain joins TRBV5-1 to TRBJ1-2; TRBD1 matches at 8 bases. The CDR3 is made up of 15 amino acids. Germline V CDR1 and CDR2: SGHRS, YFSETQ. V shed 2 bases, J shed 0 bases, and the junction held 3 bases outside the gene matches. The CDR3 coding sequence is TGCGCCAGCAGCTTCTCGGGACAGGCTAACTATGGCTACACCTTC. This translates into CASSFSGQANYGYTF.

J is TRBJ1-3 and V is TRBV23-1, with D hard to call. TRBV23-1 falls under the ORF class, with uncertain function. The CDR3 extends over 14 amino acids. Trimming removed 2 bases at V and 2 bases at J, with 7 bases between. The CDR3 coding sequence is TGCGCCAGCAGTCAACCAGAGGCTGGAAACACCATATATTTT. Translation gives CASSQPEAGNTIYF.